Listed here are 21 T cell receptor beta chains from one sample, sequenced in a study of cytomegalovirus exposure and HLA in healthy donors. Both 60 Vbeta primers and 13 Jbeta primers went into the PCR. Assay: immunoSEQ multiplex PCR; the TCRdb copy retains only in-frame clones and omits some. The profile shows 140,000 or so clones, about 85% of them singletons. What was sequenced was PBMCs. These receptor sequences come from a boy aged 2 to 9 in good health and CMV-seronegative.

The chain links TRBV7-9 to TRBJ1-1, with 9 positions matching TRBD1. The J segment lost 6 bases and the V segment lost 5 bases, leaving 10 bases of the junction unmatched. This CDR3 region has 15 residues. Germline CDR1 and CDR2: SEHNR and FQNEAQ (reference sequence). The CDR3 loop is CASSVGDRARAEAFF. The CDR3 DNA is TGTGCCAGCAGCGTAGGGGACAGGGCTAGGGCTGAAGCTTTCTTT.

The CDR3 DNA reads as TGTGCCAGCAGCTACGACAGTAGTACTAGCACAGATACGCAGTATTTT. The encoded protein is CASSYDSSTSTDTQYF. The J gene is TRBJ2-3, the V gene TRBV7-9, with D tentatively TRBD1 (5 bases). The CDR3 totals 16 residues. The V end lost 4 bases, the J end lost 0 bases, and 14 bases lay between the germline ends. Looked up from germline, CDR1 is SEHNR and CDR2 is FQNEAQ (reference sequence).

The rearrangement links TRBV7-3 to TRBJ2-2; D may be TRBD2 (6 bases). CDR3 length: 14 amino acids. Trimming removed 1 base at V and 6 bases at J, with 9 bases between. Looked up from germline, CDR1 is SGHTA and CDR2 is FQGTGA. As DNA, the CDR3 is TGTGCCAGCAGCTTAATGCGGGGTGCCGGGGAGCTGTTTTTT. Amino acid sequence: CASSLMRGAGELFF.

The chain carries TRBV27 and TRBJ1-2; possible D gene TRBD1, 6 bases. The CDR3 loop spans 11 amino acids. In germline, CDR1 is MNHEY, CDR2 SMNVEV (reference sequence). Trimming shortened V by 6 bases and J by 7 bases, and 9 bases separated the two germline ends. CDR3 DNA sequence: TGTGCCAGCAGCCAGGGGTCTGGCTACACCTTC. Translating it yields CASSQGSGYTF.

This chain uses TRBV7-2 with TRBJ2-5; D is perhaps TRBD1 (6 bases). Germline CDR1 and CDR2: SGHTA and FQGNSA. The ends were cut back, 3 bases at V and 3 bases at J, with 11 bases in the middle. The CDR3 totals 14 residues. CDR3 bases: TGTGCCAGCAGCTTGGAAGGGGGTGAAGAGACCCAGTACTTC. It codes for CASSLEGGEETQYF.

The V and J genes are TRBV4-3 and TRBJ2-7, with a possible D match to TRBD1 (6 bases). Trimming stripped 1 base from V and 0 bases from J, with 13 bases between. This CDR3 has 16 amino acids. The V gene's germline CDR1 is LGHNA and CDR2 YSLEER. CDR3 bases: TGCGCCAGCAGCCAAGGAACAGGGTCCAGCTCCTACGAGCAGTACTTC. Its translation is CASSQGTGSSSYEQYF.

The chain couples TRBV7-3 to TRBJ1-1; D is unresolved. The V gene's germline CDR1 is SGHTA and CDR2 FQGTGA. This CDR3 is 13 amino acids long. V gave up 8 bases and J gave up 0 bases, with 10 bases separating them. CDR3 amino acids: CASGDGLNTEAFF. Written as DNA, the CDR3 is TGTGCCAGCGGAGACGGATTGAACACTGAAGCTTTCTTT.

V usage is TRBV4-3 and J usage is TRBJ2-7, with 11 bases identical to TRBD2. Germline V gives CDR1 LGHNA, CDR2 YSLEER. The CDR3 spans 16 residues. The J segment lost 1 base and the V segment lost 1 base, leaving 3 bases of the junction unmatched. CDR3 sequence (DNA): TGCGCCAGCAGCCAAGGTACTAGCGGGAGTTCCTACGAGCAGTACTTC. Translation gives CASSQGTSGSSYEQYF.

This sequence joins TRBV7-9 and TRBJ1-1, with 8 positions matching TRBD1. CDR1 and CDR2 from the germline V gene are SEHNR and FQNEAQ (reference sequence). This CDR3 contains 19 residues. Losses at the gene ends were 4 bases for V and 0 bases for J; bases not matched to a gene: 16. The CDR3 here is CASSSGKRTGTFMNTEAFF. The CDR3 nucleotides are TGTGCCAGCAGCTCGGGAAAACGGACAGGGACCTTCATGAACACTGAAGCTTTCTTT.

This clone showed up just a few times. The chain has TRBV4-1 and TRBJ1-5, with TRBD1 identical over 9 bases. There are 15 residues in the CDR3. Trimming at V came to 4 bases and at J to 6 bases, leaving 7 bases not matched to a gene. The germline gives CDR1 MGHRA, CDR2 YSYEKL. CDR3 in DNA: TGCGCCAGCAGCCTGGGACAGGGTTTGGGTCAGCCCCAGCATTTT. Translation: CASSLGQGLGQPQHF.

This clone was recorded once. The rearrangement joins TRBV30 to TRBJ1-2; D is undetermined. With 2 bases removed from V and 4 bases from J, the gap between germline ends came to 11 bases. The germline V gene encodes CDR1 GTSNPN and CDR2 SVGIG (reference sequence). This CDR3 comprises 13 residues. The CDR3 nucleotides read TGTGCCTGGAGTCAAACCCCGGGCTATGGCTACACCTTC. This translates into CAWSQTPGYGYTF.

The chain uses TRBV5-1 and TRBJ2-1; 11 nucleotides line up with TRBD2. The CDR3 consists of 15 residues. Germline CDR1 reads SGHRS; CDR2 reads YFSETQ. Trimming at V came to 4 bases and at J to 7 bases, leaving 7 bases not matched to a gene. The CDR3 nucleotides read TGCGCCAGCAGCCATATTAGCGGGGGGGTTAATGAGCAGTTCTTC. The encoded protein is CASSHISGGVNEQFF.

The rearrangement links TRBV7-2 to TRBJ1-2, with 10 positions matching TRBD1. CDR1 is SGHTA, CDR2 FQGNSA, per germline. The J segment lost 5 bases and the V segment lost 4 bases, leaving 7 bases of the junction unmatched. The CDR3 is made up of 15 amino acids. The DNA of the CDR3 is TGTGCCAGCAGCTCGGCGGGACAGGGGTTTTATGGCTACACCTTC. Translating gives CASSSAGQGFYGYTF.

This clone was seen only once. The V call is TRBV20-1, the J call TRBJ2-1; TRBD2 matches at 7 bases. Trimming cost V 6 bases and J 8 bases; bases outside gene matches: 4. This CDR3 region has 11 residues. Germline V gene data show CDR1 as DFQATT and CDR2 as SNEGSKA (reference sequence). CDR3 in amino acids: CSAGGSDEQFF. DNA of the CDR3: TGCAGTGCGGGGGGGTCTGATGAGCAGTTCTTC.

V and J are TRBV10-1 and TRBJ1-1, with D possibly matching TRBD1 (5 bases). This CDR3 has 15 amino acids. V was trimmed by 2 bases and J by 3 bases, leaving 13 bases between them. Per germline, CDR1 WNHNN and CDR2 SYGVQD (reference sequence). The CDR3 loop is CASSEAQGQDTEAFF. As DNA, the CDR3 is TGCGCCAGCAGTGAGGCCCAGGGCCAAGACACTGAAGCTTTCTTT.

V gene TRBV18 combines with J gene TRBJ2-7; a possible D gene is TRBD1 (6 bases). Trimming shortened V by 3 bases and J by 0 bases, and 12 bases separated the two germline ends. CDR1 and CDR2 (germline): KGHSH, LQKENI. The CDR3 has 15 amino acids. CDR3 sequence (DNA): TGTGCCAGCTCACCGGACAGACCATTCTCCTACGAGCAGTACTTC. Translating gives CASSPDRPFSYEQYF.

This clone was observed a few times. The V and J genes are TRBV27 and TRBJ2-3; 10 positions agree with TRBD2. This CDR3 spans 17 amino acids. J lost 4 bases, V lost 4 bases, and 11 bases had no gene match. Per germline, CDR1 MNHEY and CDR2 SMNVEV (reference sequence). The CDR3 bases are TGTGCCAGCAGTTCGCCACCTAGCGGGAGCATGGCAGATACGCAGTATTTT. Its protein product is CASSSPPSGSMADTQYF.

In DNA, the CDR3 is TGTGCCAGCAGCCAAGCGTTTTCAGGGGTAAACTATGGCTACACCTTC. It yields the protein CASSQAFSGVNYGYTF. The chain couples TRBV4-2 to TRBJ1-2; D perhaps matches TRBD1 (6 bases). The germline V and J ends were trimmed by 1 base and 2 bases, with 14 bases remaining between them. CDR1 and CDR2 from the germline V gene are LGHNA and YNFKEQ. CDR3 size: 16 residues.

The CDR3 sequence: CAISNQGENEAFF. In DNA form, the CDR3 reads TGTGCCATCAGCAACCAGGGGGAGAATGAAGCTTTCTTT. The V and J genes are TRBV10-3 and TRBJ1-1, with 7 bases identical to TRBD1. The CDR3 contains 13 residues. Germline assignment: CDR1 ENHRY and CDR2 SYGVKD. The trim removed 6 bases at V and 7 bases at J, leaving 8 bases unmatched.

This chain joins TRBV7-6 and TRBJ2-2; 7 nucleotides match TRBD1. Trimming at V came to 3 bases and at J to 3 bases, leaving 1 base not matched to a gene. Germline V lookup: CDR1 SGHVS, CDR2 FNYEAQ. The CDR3 loop spans 14 amino acids. CDR3 sequence reads: CASSLGQYTGELFF. CDR3 coding DNA: TGTGCCAGCAGCTTGGGACAGTACACCGGGGAGCTGTTTTTT.

J is TRBJ2-7 and V is TRBV5-4; 10 bases match TRBD2. Germline V CDR1 and CDR2: SGHNT, YYREEE (reference sequence). J was trimmed by 2 bases and V by 2 bases; bases with no gene match: 1. The CDR3 has 14 residues. CDR3 in amino acids: CASSFLAGAYEQYF. The CDR3, as DNA: TGTGCCAGCAGCTTCCTAGCGGGGGCCTACGAGCAGTACTTC.